Each of the 30 T cell receptor beta chains below was sequenced from the same sample in a study of blood T cell repertoires in COVID-19. The method was immunoSEQ multiplex PCR; TCRdb's version includes in-frame clones alone and lacks a portion of them. Of about 25,000 clones detected, roughly 87% appear once; the ten largest clones hold 8.8%. Sequenced sample: peripheral blood. The receptors derive from a human donor with active COVID-19. The donor label of this sample is uncertain.

The rearrangement joins TRBV5-1 to TRBJ1-4, with 9 bases matching TRBD1. Germline V lookup: CDR1 SGHRS, CDR2 YFSETQ. Trimming cost V 2 bases and J 6 bases; bases outside gene matches: 2. The CDR3 contains 14 residues. Here the CDR3 DNA reads TGCGCCAGCAGCTTTAGACAGGGGGATGAAAAACTGTTTTTT. Protein: CASSFRQGDEKLFF.

The CDR3 spells CASKGAGGNTGELFF. The CDR3, as DNA: TGTGCCAGCAAGGGAGCAGGGGGTAACACCGGGGAGCTGTTTTTT. The genes are TRBV6-1 and TRBJ2-2; 7 bases map to TRBD1. The CDR3 runs to 15 residues. The germline CDR1 and CDR2 sequences are MNHNS and SASEGT. Trimming at V came to 7 bases and at J to 2 bases, leaving 7 bases not matched to a gene.

V and J are TRBV6-5 and TRBJ2-5, with a tentative D call TRBD2 (6 bases). Germline V gene data show CDR1 as MNHEY and CDR2 as SVGAGI. CDR3 length: 14 residues. Trimming cost V 10 bases and J 5 bases, with 20 bases left between them. In DNA form, the CDR3 reads TGTGCCACGGGGGATGGGGAGAAATTGGAGACCCAGTACTTC. It encodes CATGDGEKLETQYF.

The chain couples TRBV7-8 to TRBJ1-1; 8 positions agree with TRBD1. With 5 bases clipped from V and 3 bases from J, the junction kept 11 bases outside the gene matches. The CDR3 contains 16 residues. Germline V gene data show CDR1 as SGHVS and CDR2 as FQNEAQ. The CDR3 DNA is TGTGCCAGCAGCGCCCGCCTCACACAGGGGGACACTGAAGCTTTCTTT. Translation gives CASSARLTQGDTEAFF.

The V call is TRBV3-1 (or the pseudogene TRBV3-2), the J call TRBJ2-7; 7 nucleotides agree with TRBD1. The ends lost 5 bases at V and 5 bases at J; junction bases unmatched: 6. There are 13 residues in the CDR3. In germline, CDR1 is LGHDT, CDR2 YNNKEL (reference sequence). CDR3 sequence: CASSLDRDHEQYF. The DNA of the CDR3 is TGTGCCAGCAGCTTAGACAGGGACCACGAGCAGTACTTC.

The chain employs TRBV7-3 and TRBJ2-2; the D gene is possibly TRBD1 (6 bases). Germline V lookup: CDR1 SGHTA, CDR2 FQGTGA. V lost 3 bases and J lost 4, with 9 bases in between. CDR3 length: 14 amino acids. The CDR3 DNA reads as TGTGCCAGCAGCTTCCGGGACACCACCGGGGAGCTGTTTTTT. As protein: CASSFRDTTGELFF.

The genes are TRBV19 and TRBJ2-1; D unclear. V lost 3 bases and J lost 3, with 15 bases in between. The CDR3 is 16 residues long. Germline CDR1 is LNHDA and CDR2 is SQIVND (reference sequence). The CDR3 protein is CASSMMRGAIYNEQFF. The CDR3 DNA reads TGTGCCAGTAGTATGATGCGCGGCGCCATCTACAATGAGCAGTTCTTC.

This clone was counted a single time. The rearrangement uses TRBV25-1 and TRBJ1-1, with D uncertain. Germline assignment: CDR1 MGHDK and CDR2 SYGVNS. Trimming took off 2 bases at V and 5 bases at J, with 12 bases between the two ends. This CDR3 region has 14 residues. DNA for the CDR3: TGTGCCAGCAGTGAAACGCAGGCTAATACTGAAGCTTTCTTT. It yields the protein CASSETQANTEAFF.

This sequence joins TRBV4-3 and TRBJ2-7, with 7 bases identical to TRBD2. The CDR3 sequence is 13 residues long. In germline, CDR1 is LGHNA, CDR2 YSLEER. V lost 1 base and J lost 4; bases outside the gene matches: 1. DNA of the CDR3: TGCGCCAGCAGCCAAGGGGGGGGATACGAGCAGTACTTC. It is translated as CASSQGGGYEQYF.

Only one count was recorded for this clone. The V and J genes are TRBV15 and TRBJ2-1; a possible D gene is TRBD1 (5 bases). CDR1 and CDR2 (germline): LNHNV, YYDKDF (reference sequence). The CDR3 contains 13 residues. Trimming shortened V by 1 base and J by 10 bases, and 11 bases separated the two germline ends. The CDR3 region has the DNA TGTGCCACCAGCAGAGTATTAGGGGTAGAGCAGTTCTTC. Its translation is CATSRVLGVEQFF. Full variable domain (outside the CDR3, taken from reference TRBV15 and TRBJ2-1): DAMVIQNPRYQVTQFGKPVTLSCSQTLNHNVMYWYQQKSSQAPKLLFHYYDKDFNNEADTPDNFQSRRPNTSFCFLDIRSPGLGDTAMYLCATSRVLGVEQFFGPGTRLTVL.

The CDR3 sequence: CASSLGRGYAYEQYF. The CDR3 bases are TGTGCCAGCAGTTTAGGACGGGGTTACGCCTACGAGCAGTACTTC. The chain couples TRBV6-5 to TRBJ2-7; D may be TRBD2 (5 bases). The CDR3 extends over 15 amino acids. V was cut by 4 bases and J by 2 bases, with 15 bases left in between. Germline V lookup: CDR1 MNHEY, CDR2 SVGAGI.

The genes are TRBV7-2 and TRBJ2-3; 9 bases are shared with TRBD2. Germline CDR1 reads SGHTA; CDR2 reads FQGNSA. V shed 7 bases and J 2 bases; nucleotides not matched to a gene: 4. The CDR3 is 14 residues long. CDR3 DNA sequence: TGTGCCAGCAACCGCGGGAGGGTCACAGATACGCAGTATTTT. Translation gives CASNRGRVTDTQYF. Full variable domain (outside the CDR3, taken from reference TRBV7-2 and TRBJ2-3): GAGVSQSPSNKVTEKGKDVELRCDPISGHTALYWYRQSLGQGLEFLIYFQGNSAPDKSGLPSDRFSAERTGGSVSTLTIQRTQQEDSAVYLCASNRGRVTDTQYFGPGTRLTVL.

The chain links TRBV29-1 to TRBJ2-7; the match to TRBD2 covers 12 bases. CDR3 length: 15 residues. After removal of 0 bases from V and 2 bases from J, the junction contained 2 bases not matched to a gene. Germline V CDR1 and CDR2: SQVTM, ANQGSEA. The CDR3 region has the DNA TGCAGCGTTGAAGAGACTAGCGGGAGCACCTACGAGCAGTACTTC. Protein sequence: CSVEETSGSTYEQYF.

The genes are TRBV28 and TRBJ2-7; possible D gene TRBD1, 6 bases. The germline V and J ends were trimmed by 6 bases and 0 bases, with 12 bases remaining between them. Germline loops: CDR1 MDHEN, CDR2 SYDVKM. This CDR3 is 14 amino acids long. Here the CDR3 reads CASSADSYSYEQYF. The CDR3 DNA sequence: TGTGCCAGCAGCGCGGACAGCTACTCCTACGAGCAGTACTTC.

The chain links TRBV5-1 to TRBJ1-5; possibly TRBD1 for D (6 bases). The V gene's germline CDR1 is SGHRS and CDR2 YFSETQ. CDR3 length: 15 residues. Deletions cut 0 bases from V and 6 bases from J, with 13 bases between. The CDR3 reads CASSLVPGGSQPQHF. As DNA, the CDR3 is TGCGCCAGCAGCTTGGTACCGGGGGGCAGTCAGCCCCAGCATTTT.

The genes are TRBV10-1 and TRBJ1-6; D perhaps matches TRBD1 (6 bases). The V gene lost 10 bases and the J gene lost 9 bases, with 16 bases spanning the gap. CDR3 length equals 13 residues. Germline CDR1 is WNHNN and CDR2 is SYGVQD (reference sequence). CDR3 nucleotides: TGCGCCATCCTGGACAGAGGAGGTTCACCCCTCCACTTT. Its translation: CAILDRGGSPLHF.

The J gene is TRBJ1-2, the V gene TRBV6-5; TRBD1 agrees at 8 bases. Germline V lookup: CDR1 MNHEY, CDR2 SVGAGI. The J segment lost 2 bases and the V segment lost 4 bases, leaving 9 bases of the junction unmatched. The CDR3 has 16 amino acids. The CDR3 sequence: CASSSPDRGGNYGYTF. The CDR3 DNA reads TGTGCCAGCAGTTCGCCAGACAGGGGCGGAAACTATGGCTACACCTTC.

This chain links TRBV19 with TRBJ2-7; 9 bases are shared with TRBD2. V lost 5 bases to trimming and J lost 3 bases; unmatched junction nucleotides: 5. Germline V CDR1 and CDR2: LNHDA, SQIVND (reference sequence). This CDR3 comprises 14 residues. The CDR3 region has the DNA TGTGCCAGTAGTGTTGGCGGGGGGGACTACGAGCAGTACTTC. Translation: CASSVGGGDYEQYF.

This rearrangement joins TRBV2 to TRBJ2-5; unclear D gene. The CDR3 contains 14 residues. V lost 4 bases to trimming and J lost 2 bases, with 11 bases between them. Germline CDR1 and CDR2: SNHLY and FYNNEI. The CDR3 bases are TGTGCCAGCAGTGTTGGTCAGTCTCAAGAGACCCAGTACTTC. The encoded protein is CASSVGQSQETQYF. The variable domain in full, completed from reference TRBV2 and TRBJ2-5, reads EPEVTQTPSHQVTQMGQEVILRCVPISNHLYFYWYRQILGQKVEFLVSFYNNEISEKSEIFDDQFSVERPDGSNFTLKIRSTKLEDSAMYFCASSVGQSQETQYFGPGTRLLVL.

CDR3 nucleotide sequence: TGCGCCAGCAGCCAAGTTCTAGCGGACCAGCGGTTCTTC. Protein: CASSQVLADQRFF. J is TRBJ2-1 and V is TRBV4-1; 7 positions agree with TRBD2. The V gene end was trimmed by 1 base and the J gene end by 15 bases; junction bases not matched to a gene: 9. The CDR3 has 13 residues. Per germline, CDR1 MGHRA and CDR2 YSYEKL.

This chain links TRBV5-1 with TRBJ1-1; D not resolved. Germline-derived CDR1 and CDR2 are SGHRS and YFSETQ. The CDR3 runs 14 residues. V was trimmed by 2 bases and J by 0 bases, leaving 8 bases between them. The CDR3 DNA reads TGCGCCAGCAGCTTTGGAGGGCTGAACACTGAAGCTTTCTTT. This translates into CASSFGGLNTEAFF.

This clone was observed a few times. The chain has TRBV3-1 (or the pseudogene TRBV3-2) and TRBJ2-1, with 11 bases fitting TRBD2. V lost 1 base and J lost 9; bases outside the gene matches: 23. CDR3 length: 21 amino acids. CDR1 is LGHDT, CDR2 YNNKEL, per germline (reference sequence). The CDR3 region has the DNA TGTGCCAGCAGCCAAGGAGGTCCTACTAGCGGGAGAGAGGTTGGGTATGGTGAGCAGTTCTTC. Translated: CASSQGGPTSGREVGYGEQFF.

On this clone: Within the sample, other DNA sequences also encode this same CDR3. This chain joins TRBV5-1 and TRBJ2-7, with TRBD1 matching 8 bases. Germline trimming cut 2 bases from V and 2 bases from J; bases unmatched to any gene: 3. Germline V CDR1 and CDR2: SGHRS, YFSETQ. There are 14 residues in the CDR3. In DNA, the CDR3 is TGCGCCAGCAGCTTCCAGGGGGCGCCCTACGAGCAGTACTTC. Its protein is CASSFQGAPYEQYF.

This clone was seen a few times. The chain is built from TRBV19 and TRBJ1-2; the D is unclear. Germline V CDR1 and CDR2: LNHDA, SQIVND (reference sequence). Between the trimmed V and J ends, which lost 10 bases and 6 bases, there was a span of 24 bases. CDR3 length: 15 amino acids. The CDR3 protein is CATLEMTSVKDGYTF. DNA of the CDR3: TGTGCCACCCTGGAGATGACCTCCGTAAAGGATGGCTACACCTTC.

This clone is a singleton in its sample. The chain recombines TRBV6-5 with TRBJ2-7; tentatively, D is TRBD1 (5 bases). Germline lookup yields CDR1 MNHEY and CDR2 SVGAGI. CDR3 length: 13 amino acids. V was shortened by 4 bases and J by 2 bases, with 9 bases between the two germline ends. The CDR3 DNA is TGTGCCAGCAGTTCTTCAGGGACCTACGAGCAGTACTTC. Its protein is CASSSSGTYEQYF.

This chain joins TRBV9 and TRBJ2-5, with 8 bases that match TRBD2. The CDR3 contains 17 residues. CDR1 SGDLS and CDR2 YYNGEE come from the germline V gene. With V trimmed by 0 bases and J by 1 base, 8 bases remained unmatched. Here the CDR3 DNA reads TGTGCCAGCAGCGTAGGGGTAGCGGGACTCCTCCAAGAGACCCAGTACTTC. Translation: CASSVGVAGLLQETQYF.

The genes are TRBV6-5 and TRBJ2-7; D not resolved. Looked up from germline, CDR1 is MNHEY and CDR2 is SVGAGI. V lost 8 bases and J 0 bases, leaving 11 bases between the germline ends. This CDR3 spans 13 amino acids. The CDR3 region has the DNA TGTGCCAGCCCGGGTTCCCACTCCTACGAGCAGTACTTC. This translates into CASPGSHSYEQYF.

Written as DNA, the CDR3 is TGTGCCACCGCCAGCAGATACAGGGGACAGACCCAGTACTTC. It specifies CATASRYRGQTQYF. The genes are TRBV24-1 and TRBJ2-5; 7 bases map to TRBD1. CDR3 length: 14 amino acids. The V and J ends lost 9 bases and 6 bases, in that order; junction bases with no gene match: 12. The germline V gene has CDR1 KGHDR and CDR2 SFDVKD.

This sequence joins TRBV6-5 and TRBJ1-1; possible D gene TRBD1, 6 bases. V lost 4 bases and J 1 base, leaving 13 bases between the germline ends. CDR1 is MNHEY, CDR2 SVGAGI, per germline. The CDR3 contains 15 residues. The CDR3 DNA follows: TGTGCCAGCAGTTCAGCAGGGGATAAGAACACTGAAGCTTTCTTT. Translating gives CASSSAGDKNTEAFF.

The chain couples TRBV19 to TRBJ2-3, with a weak D call TRBD2 (5 bases). The germline V and J ends were trimmed by 9 bases and 5 bases, with 18 bases remaining between them. Germline V gives CDR1 LNHDA, CDR2 SQIVND (reference sequence). This CDR3 has 14 amino acids. The CDR3 is CASRLRGSGDTQYF. CDR3 bases: TGTGCCAGCCGACTGCGAGGGTCGGGAGATACGCAGTATTTT.